This T cell receptor (beta chain) was identified during a study of T cells in Graves' hyperthyroidism and ophthalmopathy. V shed 7 bases and J shed 6 bases, with 15 bases lying between them. The CDR3 has 14 residues. Germline values: CDR1 SEHNR, CDR2 FQNEAQ (reference sequence). Each diagnosis was grounded in clinical symptoms, serum thyroxine and TRAb, thyroid ultrasound, and orbital computed tomography. The table lists this clonotype with a few counts. The antigen remains undetermined. Whole-study findings and limits: Most thyroid clonotypes expanded above 0.001 were also detected in blood.

TCR beta CDR3 sequences were amplified from RNA transcripts. TCR CDR3 regions were first amplified by RT-PCR with HTBI primers. TCRdb used MiXCR to reprocess the multiplex PCR reads, holding one entry per CDR3 protein. The sample contains about 98,000 distinct CDR3 sequences, roughly 40% of which appear only once. The clonotype comes from a woman aged 25 to 45 with Graves' hyperthyroidism. Sequencing was carried out using peripheral blood or thyroid tissue (not recorded which). The V and J genes are TRBV7-9 and TRBJ2-2; D is undetermined. CDR3 loop: CASKLWAFPGELFF. The CDR3 region has the DNA TGTGCCAGCAAACTTTGGGCGTTCCCCGGGGAGCTGTTTTTT.